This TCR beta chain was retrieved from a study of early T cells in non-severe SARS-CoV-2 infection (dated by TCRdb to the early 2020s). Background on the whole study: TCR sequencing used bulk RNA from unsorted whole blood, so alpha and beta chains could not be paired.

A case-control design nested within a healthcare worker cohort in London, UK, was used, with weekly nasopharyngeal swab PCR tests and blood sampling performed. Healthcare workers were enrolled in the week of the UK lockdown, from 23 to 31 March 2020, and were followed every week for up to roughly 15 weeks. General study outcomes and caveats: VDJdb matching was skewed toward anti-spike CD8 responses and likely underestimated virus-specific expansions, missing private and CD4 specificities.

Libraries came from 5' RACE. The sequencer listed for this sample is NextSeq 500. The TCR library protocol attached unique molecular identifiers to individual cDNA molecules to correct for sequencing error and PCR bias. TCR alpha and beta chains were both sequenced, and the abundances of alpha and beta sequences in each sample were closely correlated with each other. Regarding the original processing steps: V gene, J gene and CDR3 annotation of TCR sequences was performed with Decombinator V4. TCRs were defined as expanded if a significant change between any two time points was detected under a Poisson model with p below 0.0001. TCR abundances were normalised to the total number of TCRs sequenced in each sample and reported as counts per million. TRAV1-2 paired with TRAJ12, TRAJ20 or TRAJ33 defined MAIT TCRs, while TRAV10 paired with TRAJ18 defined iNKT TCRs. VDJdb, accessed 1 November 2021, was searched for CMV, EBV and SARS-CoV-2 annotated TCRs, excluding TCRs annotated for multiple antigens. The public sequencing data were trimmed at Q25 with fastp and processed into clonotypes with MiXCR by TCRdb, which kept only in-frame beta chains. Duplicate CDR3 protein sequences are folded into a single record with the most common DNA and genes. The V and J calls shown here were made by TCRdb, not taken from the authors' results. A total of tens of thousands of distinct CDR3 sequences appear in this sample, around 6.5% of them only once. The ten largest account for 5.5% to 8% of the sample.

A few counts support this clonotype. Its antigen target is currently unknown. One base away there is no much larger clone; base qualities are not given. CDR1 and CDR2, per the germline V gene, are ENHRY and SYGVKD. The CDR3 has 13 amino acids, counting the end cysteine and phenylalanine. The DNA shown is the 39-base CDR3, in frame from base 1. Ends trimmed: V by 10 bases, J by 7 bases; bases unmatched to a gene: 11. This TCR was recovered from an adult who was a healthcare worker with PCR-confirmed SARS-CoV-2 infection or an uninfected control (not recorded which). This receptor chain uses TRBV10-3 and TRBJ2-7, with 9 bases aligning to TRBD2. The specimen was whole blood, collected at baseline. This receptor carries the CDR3 CASRLADTGEQYF. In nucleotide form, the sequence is TGTGCCAGCCGACTAGCGGATACTGGAGAGCAGTACTTC.